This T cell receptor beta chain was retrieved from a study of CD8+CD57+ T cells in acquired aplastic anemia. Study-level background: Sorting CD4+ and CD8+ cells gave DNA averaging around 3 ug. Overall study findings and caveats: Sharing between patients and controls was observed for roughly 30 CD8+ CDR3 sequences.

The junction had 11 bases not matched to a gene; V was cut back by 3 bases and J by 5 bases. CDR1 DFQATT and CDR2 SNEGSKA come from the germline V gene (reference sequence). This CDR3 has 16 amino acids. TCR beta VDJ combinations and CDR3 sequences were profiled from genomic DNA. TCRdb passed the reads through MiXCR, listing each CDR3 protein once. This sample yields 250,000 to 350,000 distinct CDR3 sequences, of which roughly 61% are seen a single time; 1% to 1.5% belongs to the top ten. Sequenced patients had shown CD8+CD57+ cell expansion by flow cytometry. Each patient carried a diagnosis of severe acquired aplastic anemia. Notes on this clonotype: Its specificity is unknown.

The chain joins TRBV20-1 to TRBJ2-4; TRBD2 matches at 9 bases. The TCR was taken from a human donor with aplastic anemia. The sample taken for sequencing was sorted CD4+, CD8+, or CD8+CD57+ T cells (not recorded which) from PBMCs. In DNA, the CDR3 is TGCAGTGCTAGGGTCCCGGGACTAGCATCTCAAAACATTCAGTACTTC. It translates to CSARVPGLASQNIQYF.